These T cell receptor beta chains were read from a single sample in a study of cytomegalovirus exposure and HLA in healthy donors. Here immunoSEQ multiplex PCR was the method, and the copy in TCRdb shows in-frame clones only, minus some. Of tens of thousands of clones detected, roughly 89% appear once; the ten largest clones hold around 1.7%. The specimen was PBMCs. The origin of the receptors is a woman under 30 in good health and CMV-seronegative. Each CDR3 is given with its conserved first and last residue. Fields, in order: clone size, V gene, D gene, J gene, CDR3 DNA, CDR3 protein. The D gene is left open where the match is weak. Clone size is given for some rows only: seen once, a few or many times, or a class if the clone is expanded.

abundance: NA; v_gene: TRBV5-6; d_gene: NA; j_gene: TRBJ1-1; CDR3nt: TGTGCCAGCAGCGTCGGGGGGGTTGAAGCTTTCTTT; CDR3aa: CASSVGGVEAFF
abundance: NA; v_gene: TRBV4-1; d_gene: TRBD2; j_gene: TRBJ2-5; CDR3nt: TGCGCCAGCAGCCAAGCGGGGGGGAGGGAGACCCAGTACTTC; CDR3aa: CASSQAGGRETQYF
abundance: NA; v_gene: TRBV30; d_gene: NA; j_gene: TRBJ1-2; CDR3nt: TGTGCCTGGAGTGCCGGCGAAGGACAAAATGGCTACACCTTC; CDR3aa: CAWSAGEGQNGYTF
abundance: NA; v_gene: TRBV7-9; d_gene: TRBD1; j_gene: TRBJ1-6; CDR3nt: TGTGCCAGCAGCGGGGGTCGACAGGGCCGGGATTCACCCCTCCACTTT; CDR3aa: CASSGGRQGRDSPLHF
abundance: NA; v_gene: TRBV6-5; d_gene: NA; j_gene: TRBJ1-3; CDR3nt: TGTGCCAGCAGTTCCATAAACACCATATATTTT; CDR3aa: CASSSINTIYF
abundance: NA; v_gene: TRBV5-1; d_gene: NA; j_gene: TRBJ2-4; CDR3nt: TGCGCCAGCAGCCCGGAAGGAAGTGGGCTGAACATTCAGTACTTC; CDR3aa: CASSPEGSGLNIQYF
abundance: NA; v_gene: TRBV28; d_gene: TRBD2; j_gene: TRBJ2-1; CDR3nt: TGTGCCAGCAGGTCGACGGGGGGTCACAATGAGCAGTTCTTC; CDR3aa: CASRSTGGHNEQFF
abundance: NA; v_gene: TRBV7-9; d_gene: NA; j_gene: TRBJ2-7; CDR3nt: TGTGCCAGCGAACCAACAGGTCAAGCCTACGAGCAGTACTTC; CDR3aa: CASEPTGQAYEQYF
abundance: NA; v_gene: TRBV2; d_gene: TRBD1; j_gene: TRBJ2-5; CDR3nt: TGTGCCAGCAGTCAGGACAGGGCTGGCCAAGAGACCCAGTACTTC; CDR3aa: CASSQDRAGQETQYF
abundance: NA; v_gene: TRBV15; d_gene: NA; j_gene: TRBJ2-1; CDR3nt: TGTGCCACCAGCATAATAAGGGGCAATGAGCAGTTCTTC; CDR3aa: CATSIIRGNEQFF
abundance: once; v_gene: TRBV7-9; d_gene: NA; j_gene: TRBJ2-3; CDR3nt: TGTGCCAGCAGCCGACTCGTAGCCGATACGCAGTATTTT; CDR3aa: CASSRLVADTQYF
abundance: NA; v_gene: TRBV11-2; d_gene: TRBD1; j_gene: TRBJ2-2; CDR3nt: TGTGCCAGCAGCCGATTCAGGGGGCGAGAAACCGGGGAGCTGTTTTTT; CDR3aa: CASSRFRGRETGELFF
abundance: NA; v_gene: TRBV5-5; d_gene: NA; j_gene: TRBJ1-2; CDR3nt: TGTGCCAGCAGCTTGGGGGTGGGGCGAGACTATGGCTACACCTTC; CDR3aa: CASSLGVGRDYGYTF
abundance: NA; v_gene: TRBV19; d_gene: TRBD1; j_gene: TRBJ1-1; CDR3nt: TGTGCCAGTAGTTGGGACCGGGACAGGGGCATGAACACTGAAGCTTTCTTT; CDR3aa: CASSWDRDRGMNTEAFF
abundance: once; v_gene: TRBV4-1; d_gene: TRBD2; j_gene: TRBJ2-7; CDR3nt: TGCGCCAGCAGCCAAACCCGAGTAGCGGGGGACCAAGTGGAGCAGTACTTC; CDR3aa: CASSQTRVAGDQVEQYF
abundance: once; v_gene: TRBV28; d_gene: TRBD1; j_gene: TRBJ2-1; CDR3nt: TGTGCCAGCAGTCCCCCGGGACAGGGGCAGAATGAGCAGTTCTTC; CDR3aa: CASSPPGQGQNEQFF
abundance: once; v_gene: TRBV28; d_gene: TRBD2; j_gene: TRBJ2-4; CDR3nt: TGTGCCAGCAGTCCCCAAAGCGGGAGGGTCCTCCTAGCCAAAAACATTCAGTACTTC; CDR3aa: CASSPQSGRVLLAKNIQYF
abundance: NA; v_gene: TRBV28; d_gene: NA; j_gene: TRBJ2-3; CDR3nt: TGTGCCAGCACCCCGCCCCAGGGGTTCGCAGATACGCAGTATTTT; CDR3aa: CASTPPQGFADTQYF
abundance: NA; v_gene: TRBV7-2; d_gene: NA; j_gene: TRBJ2-7; CDR3nt: TGTGCCAGCAGCGCCGCCAGCGGTTCCTACGAGCAGTACTTC; CDR3aa: CASSAASGSYEQYF
abundance: NA; v_gene: TRBV7-9; d_gene: TRBD2; j_gene: TRBJ2-5; CDR3nt: TGTGCCAGCGCATATAGCGGGGGGGGAGAGACCCAGTACTTC; CDR3aa: CASAYSGGGETQYF
abundance: NA; v_gene: TRBV7-2; d_gene: TRBD2; j_gene: TRBJ2-3; CDR3nt: TGTGCCAGCAGCTTCTCCCTAGCGGGAGGGTCAGATACGCAGTATTTT; CDR3aa: CASSFSLAGGSDTQYF
abundance: NA; v_gene: TRBV29-1; d_gene: NA; j_gene: TRBJ1-2; CDR3nt: TGCAGCGTTCTCGACTATGGCTACACCTTC; CDR3aa: CSVLDYGYTF
abundance: NA; v_gene: TRBV7-3; d_gene: NA; j_gene: TRBJ2-1; CDR3nt: TGTGCCAGCAGCCCGGAGGGATTTAGGGATAATGAGCAGTTCTTC; CDR3aa: CASSPEGFRDNEQFF
abundance: few; v_gene: TRBV7-7; d_gene: NA; j_gene: TRBJ2-2; CDR3nt: TGTGCCAGCAGCCCCTCCCCGGGGGACACCGGGGAGCTGTTTTTT; CDR3aa: CASSPSPGDTGELFF
abundance: NA; v_gene: TRBV28; d_gene: NA; j_gene: TRBJ2-1; CDR3nt: TGTGCCAGCAGTTTGCAGTCTCCGGGCTCCTACAATGAGCAGTTCTTC; CDR3aa: CASSLQSPGSYNEQFF
abundance: NA; v_gene: TRBV6-1; d_gene: NA; j_gene: TRBJ1-1; CDR3nt: TGTGTCAGTGCAGGGATGACTGAAGCTTTCTTT; CDR3aa: CVSAGMTEAFF
abundance: NA; v_gene: TRBV5-6; d_gene: TRBD1; j_gene: TRBJ1-2; CDR3nt: TGTGCCAGCAGCCAGGGGGTCTATGGCTACACCTTC; CDR3aa: CASSQGVYGYTF
abundance: NA; v_gene: TRBV4-1; d_gene: NA; j_gene: TRBJ2-2; CDR3nt: TGCGCCAGCAGCCAAGCCCGGACCGGGGAGCTGTTTTTT; CDR3aa: CASSQARTGELFF
abundance: NA; v_gene: TRBV30; d_gene: NA; j_gene: TRBJ1-2; CDR3nt: TGTGCCTGGAGTGTATGGCAGGGCTATGGCTACACCTTC; CDR3aa: CAWSVWQGYGYTF
abundance: NA; v_gene: TRBV11-1; d_gene: NA; j_gene: TRBJ2-1; CDR3nt: TGTGCCAGCAGCTTTGCCTCGGGCTCCTACAATGAGCAGTTCTTC; CDR3aa: CASSFASGSYNEQFF
abundance: NA; v_gene: TRBV7-9; d_gene: TRBD2; j_gene: TRBJ2-3; CDR3nt: TGTGCCAGCAGCGCCAGCGGGACTAGCACAGATACGCAGTATTTT; CDR3aa: CASSASGTSTDTQYF
abundance: NA; v_gene: TRBV5-1; d_gene: TRBD2; j_gene: TRBJ2-2; CDR3nt: TGCGCCAGCAGCCTGTGGCTAGCGGGAGGGCCGGACACCGGGGAGCTGTTTTTT; CDR3aa: CASSLWLAGGPDTGELFF
abundance: NA; v_gene: TRBV20-1; d_gene: NA; j_gene: TRBJ1-1; CDR3nt: TGCAGTGCTACTGACGGGAGGGCTTTCTTT; CDR3aa: CSATDGRAFF
abundance: NA; v_gene: TRBV9; d_gene: NA; j_gene: TRBJ2-7; CDR3nt: TGTGCCAGCAGCGTAGGGGGCGGGGCCCCCTACGAGCAGTACTTC; CDR3aa: CASSVGGGAPYEQYF
abundance: NA; v_gene: TRBV7-2; d_gene: TRBD2; j_gene: TRBJ2-4; CDR3nt: TGTGCCTCCAATAGCGGGATGGCCAAAAACATTCAGTACTTC; CDR3aa: CASNSGMAKNIQYF
abundance: NA; v_gene: TRBV7-2; d_gene: NA; j_gene: TRBJ2-5; CDR3nt: TGTGCCAGCAGCTTACGTCCGGCGGGCCACCAAGAGACCCAGTACTTC; CDR3aa: CASSLRPAGHQETQYF
abundance: NA; v_gene: TRBV5-1; d_gene: NA; j_gene: TRBJ2-5; CDR3nt: TGCGCCAGCAGCCCTCTAACAGAGACCCAGTACTTC; CDR3aa: CASSPLTETQYF
abundance: NA; v_gene: TRBV19; d_gene: NA; j_gene: TRBJ1-5; CDR3nt: TGTGCCTCCCGATCTCAGGCGAATAGCAATCAGCCCCAGCATTTT; CDR3aa: CASRSQANSNQPQHF
abundance: NA; v_gene: TRBV6-4; d_gene: TRBD2; j_gene: TRBJ2-3; CDR3nt: TGTGCCAGCAGTGAGGGACTAGGGGACACAGATACGCAGTATTTT; CDR3aa: CASSEGLGDTDTQYF
abundance: NA; v_gene: TRBV5-1; d_gene: NA; j_gene: TRBJ2-1; CDR3nt: TGCGCCAGCAGCTTGCTGCCCAATCGCGGGCGGCGCTTCAATGAGCAGTTCTTC; CDR3aa: CASSLLPNRGRRFNEQFF
abundance: NA; v_gene: TRBV29-1; d_gene: NA; j_gene: TRBJ2-3; CDR3nt: TGCAGGATATCGACAGCAGATACGCAGTATTTT; CDR3aa: CRISTADTQYF
abundance: NA; v_gene: TRBV7-2; d_gene: NA; j_gene: TRBJ2-7; CDR3nt: TGTGCCAGCAGCTCCCGTCCGGGAAAGGCCCACGAGCAGTACTTC; CDR3aa: CASSSRPGKAHEQYF
abundance: NA; v_gene: TRBV19; d_gene: TRBD1; j_gene: TRBJ1-2; CDR3nt: TGTGCCAGTAGTACCAACGACAGGGGCTCTGGCTACACCTTC; CDR3aa: CASSTNDRGSGYTF
abundance: NA; v_gene: TRBV4-3; d_gene: TRBD2; j_gene: TRBJ2-1; CDR3nt: TGCGCCAGCAGCCTTATTAGTTCTAGCGGGGGGCCCTACAATGAGCAGTTCTTC; CDR3aa: CASSLISSSGGPYNEQFF
abundance: NA; v_gene: TRBV9; d_gene: NA; j_gene: TRBJ2-5; CDR3nt: TGTGCCAGCAGCTCGGTGGCGGGGACGGAGACCCAGTACTTC; CDR3aa: CASSSVAGTETQYF
abundance: NA; v_gene: TRBV7-9; d_gene: TRBD2; j_gene: TRBJ2-7; CDR3nt: TGTGCCAGCAGCTCCTTGCCTAGCGGGACCGCCCCACCTCGGGAGCAGTACTTC; CDR3aa: CASSSLPSGTAPPREQYF
abundance: NA; v_gene: TRBV7-2; d_gene: NA; j_gene: TRBJ1-4; CDR3nt: TGTGCCAGCAGCTTAGTATGGTCGGAGGAAAAACTGTTTTTT; CDR3aa: CASSLVWSEEKLFF